Shown below are 6 T cell receptor beta chains from a single sample sequenced in a study of CD8+CD57+ T cells in acquired aplastic anemia. The TCR beta profiling, which covered VDJ combination and CDR3 sequence, was carried out using genomic DNA as the template. TCRdb reanalysed the reads using MiXCR and keeps one entry per CDR3 protein. The sample includes around 170,000 distinct CDR3 sequences, around 60% of them seen just once. What was sequenced was sorted CD4+, CD8+, or CD8+CD57+ T cells (not recorded which) from PBMCs. These receptors came from a human donor in good health.

The V and J genes are TRBV7-9 and TRBJ1-1; tentative D call: TRBD1 (5 bases). Trimming took 3 bases from V and 7 from J, leaving 18 bases between them. This CDR3 spans 15 amino acids. Per germline, CDR1 SEHNR and CDR2 FQNEAQ (reference sequence). CDR3 sequence reads: CASSFVIGTGLEAFF. As DNA, the CDR3 is TGTGCCAGCAGCTTTGTAATCGGGACGGGGCTTGAAGCTTTCTTT. The full variable domain, completed using reference TRBV7-9 and TRBJ1-1, is DTGVSQNPRHKITKRGQNVTFRCDPISEHNRLYWYRQTLGQGPEFLTYFQNEAQLEKSRLLSDRFSAERPKGSFSTLEIQRTEQGDSAMYLCASSFVIGTGLEAFFGQGTRLTVV.

This sequence joins TRBV9 and TRBJ1-1, with D perhaps matching TRBD1 (5 bases). This CDR3 has 17 residues. Germline CDR1 reads SGDLS; CDR2 reads YYNGEE. V was pared by 0 bases and J by 2 bases, with 17 bases between. The CDR3 sequence is CASSVEDIGIGNTEAFF. In nucleotides, the CDR3 is TGTGCCAGCAGCGTAGAGGACATAGGGATAGGAAACACTGAAGCTTTCTTT. Supplemented by reference TRBV9 and TRBJ1-1, the full variable domain reads DSGVTQTPKHLITATGQRVTLRCSPRSGDLSVYWYQQSLDQGLQFLIQYYNGEERAKGNILERFSAQQFPDLHSELNLSSLELGDSALYFCASSVEDIGIGNTEAFFGQGTRLTVV.

The chain combines TRBV20-1 with TRBJ1-5; perhaps TRBD1 as D (6 bases). Trimming stripped 6 bases from V and 6 bases from J, with 18 bases between. CDR3 length: 14 amino acids. Germline CDR1 is DFQATT and CDR2 is SNEGSKA (reference sequence). In DNA, the CDR3 is TGCAGTGCATCACCGACAGGAGGGGGTCAGCCCCAGCATTTT. This translates into CSASPTGGGQPQHF.

This rearrangement joins TRBV2 to TRBJ2-5; TRBD2 might be the D (6 bases). Germline V gene sequence: CDR1 SNHLY, CDR2 FYNNEI. Trimming left V 8 bases short and J 2 bases short, with 9 bases between. This CDR3 is 12 amino acids long. This CDR3 is CASGTFQETQYF. DNA for the CDR3: TGTGCCAGCGGGACTTTTCAAGAGACCCAGTACTTC.

For this clonotype: A much more abundant neighbour one base away suggests this may be a read error. The chain links TRBV6-4 to TRBJ1-1, with D possibly being TRBD1 (5 bases). CDR1 and CDR2 from the germline V gene are MRHNA and SNTAGT. The CDR3 runs to 13 residues. The CDR3 loop is CANSEDMNTEAFF. The CDR3 DNA reads as TGTGCCAACAGTGAGGACATGAACACTGAAGCTTTCTTT.

This clonotype was picked up many times. The CDR3 sequence: CASSPRLAPSNEQFF. The CDR3 nucleotides are TGTGCCAGCAGCCCACGACTAGCCCCTTCCAATGAGCAGTTCTTC. The chain joins TRBV7-9 to TRBJ2-1, with 7 nucleotides matching TRBD2. CDR3 length equals 15 residues. Losses at the gene ends were 5 bases for V and 6 bases for J; bases not matched to a gene: 10. From germline, CDR1 is SEHNR and CDR2 FQNEAQ (reference sequence). Filled out from reference TRBV7-9 and TRBJ2-1, the complete variable domain reads DTGVSQNPRHKITKRGQNVTFRCDPISEHNRLYWYRQTLGQGPEFLTYFQNEAQLEKSRLLSDRFSAERPKGSFSTLEIQRTEQGDSAMYLCASSPRLAPSNEQFFGPGTRLTVL.